This T cell receptor beta chain was captured in a study of regulatory T cells in long-lasting Graves disease. iRepertoire HTBI primers and Arm-PCR of CDR3 regions built TCR beta libraries. MiXCR, applied by TCRdb to the multiplex PCR reads, yields one record per CDR3 protein. This sample has about 460,000 distinct CDR3 sequences, with 13% to 15% found just once. The time point: newly diagnosed GD, antithyroid drugs for less than 3 months. PBMCs provided the RNA from which the TCR library was made. This clonotype was detected ten times or more. A further study also used this sample, focusing on T cells in Graves' hyperthyroidism and ophthalmopathy.

The TCR was taken from a woman aged 45 to 65 with Graves disease. Sequences were derived from peripheral blood mononuclear cells (PBMCs), sampled at new diagnosis, from a patient treated with antithyroid drugs.

Here the CDR3 reads CSARGRLAGRTDTQYF. CDR3 nucleotides: TGCAGTGCTAGAGGAAGACTAGCGGGACGCACAGATACGCAGTATTTT. The gene calls are TRBV20-1 and TRBJ2-3; the match to TRBD2 covers 11 bases. After removal of 1 base from V and 1 base from J, the junction contained 4 bases not matched to a gene. Looked up from germline, CDR1 is DFQATT and CDR2 is SNEGSKA (reference sequence). CDR3 length: 16 amino acids.